Below are 2 T cell receptor beta chains sequenced from a single sample in a study of control samples from healthy donors and cancer patients. Profiled with immunoSEQ multiplex PCR; TCRdb holds only in-frame clones, not every one. The sample holds around 100,000 clones, roughly 90% seen once. Sequencing was performed on blood. Receptor source: a human donor in good health. The donor label of this sample is uncertain.

The genes are TRBV19 and TRBJ1-5, with D unresolved. There are 15 residues in the CDR3. Germline V gene data show CDR1 as LNHDA and CDR2 as SQIVND (reference sequence). V shed 3 bases and J shed 4 bases, with 13 bases lying between them. CDR3 nucleotides: TGTGCCAGTAGTATGATTGTGACGGGTAATCAGCCCCAGCATTTT. This translates into CASSMIVTGNQPQHF.

The rearrangement links TRBV4-2 to TRBJ2-5; 11 bases line up with TRBD1. J was trimmed by 5 bases and V by 2 bases; bases with no gene match: 13. Germline V lookup: CDR1 LGHNA, CDR2 YNFKEQ. The CDR3 spans 18 residues. The CDR3 DNA reads TGTGCCAGCAGCCAAAACCCTTTTTTGGGACAGGGGGGGGAGACCCAGTACTTC. This codes for CASSQNPFLGQGGETQYF.